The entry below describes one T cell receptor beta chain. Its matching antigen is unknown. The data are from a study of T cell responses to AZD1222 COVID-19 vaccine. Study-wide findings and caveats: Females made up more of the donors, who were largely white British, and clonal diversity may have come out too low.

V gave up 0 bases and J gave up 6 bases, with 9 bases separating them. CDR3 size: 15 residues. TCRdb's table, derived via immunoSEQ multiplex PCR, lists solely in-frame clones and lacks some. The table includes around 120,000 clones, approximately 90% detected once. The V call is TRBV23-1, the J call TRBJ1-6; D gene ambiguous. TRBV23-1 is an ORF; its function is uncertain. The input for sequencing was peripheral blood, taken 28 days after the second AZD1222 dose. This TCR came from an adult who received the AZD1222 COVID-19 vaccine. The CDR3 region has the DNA TGCGCCAGCAGTCAATCGATAGGGTGTAATTCACCCCTCCACTTT. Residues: CASSQSIGCNSPLHF.